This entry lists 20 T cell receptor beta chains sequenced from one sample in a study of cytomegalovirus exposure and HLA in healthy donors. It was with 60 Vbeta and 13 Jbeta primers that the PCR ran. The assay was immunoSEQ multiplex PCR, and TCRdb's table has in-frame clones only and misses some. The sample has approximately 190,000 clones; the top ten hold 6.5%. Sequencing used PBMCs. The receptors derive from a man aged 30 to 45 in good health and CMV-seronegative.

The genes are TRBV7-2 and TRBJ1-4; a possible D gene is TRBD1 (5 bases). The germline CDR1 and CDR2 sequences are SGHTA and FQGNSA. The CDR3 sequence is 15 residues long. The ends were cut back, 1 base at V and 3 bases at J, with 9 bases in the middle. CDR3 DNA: TGTGCCAGCAGCTTAGATCCAGGGCCTAATGAAAAACTGTTTTTT. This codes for CASSLDPGPNEKLFF.

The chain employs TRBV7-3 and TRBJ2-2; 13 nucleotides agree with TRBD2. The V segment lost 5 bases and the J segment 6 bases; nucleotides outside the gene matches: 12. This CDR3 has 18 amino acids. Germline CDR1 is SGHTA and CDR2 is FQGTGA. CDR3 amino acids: CASSTPPLLAGGPGELFF. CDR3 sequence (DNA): TGTGCCAGCAGCACCCCTCCTTTACTAGCGGGGGGGCCCGGGGAGCTGTTTTTT.

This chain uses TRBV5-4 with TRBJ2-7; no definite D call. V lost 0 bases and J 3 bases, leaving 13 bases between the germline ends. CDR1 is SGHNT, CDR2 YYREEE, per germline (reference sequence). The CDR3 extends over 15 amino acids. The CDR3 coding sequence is TGTGCCAGCAGCTTGGGAAGTCAGTTCCTCTACGAGCAGTACTTC. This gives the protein CASSLGSQFLYEQYF.

In DNA form, the CDR3 reads TGTGCCAGCACCCCCGGTGGGGCAGCGGGTTTGGGCACAGATACGCAGTATTTT. Its protein product is CASTPGGAAGLGTDTQYF. The V gene is TRBV5-4, the J gene TRBJ2-3, with D possibly being TRBD2 (6 bases). V was clipped by 6 bases and J by 1 base, with 24 bases between them. The CDR3 sequence is 18 residues long. CDR1 is SGHNT and CDR2 is YYREEE in the germline V gene (reference sequence).

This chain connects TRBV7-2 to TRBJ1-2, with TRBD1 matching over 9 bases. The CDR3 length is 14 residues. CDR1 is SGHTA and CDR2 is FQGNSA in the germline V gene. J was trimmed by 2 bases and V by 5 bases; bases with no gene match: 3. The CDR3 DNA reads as TGTGCCAGCAGCGCAGGACAGGGGAACTATGGCTACACCTTC. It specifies CASSAGQGNYGYTF.

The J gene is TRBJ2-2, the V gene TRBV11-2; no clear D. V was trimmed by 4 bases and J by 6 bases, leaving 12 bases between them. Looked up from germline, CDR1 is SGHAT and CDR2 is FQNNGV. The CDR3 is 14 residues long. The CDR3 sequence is CASSSYRSSGELFF. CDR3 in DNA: TGTGCCAGCAGCTCTTACAGAAGCTCCGGGGAGCTGTTTTTT.

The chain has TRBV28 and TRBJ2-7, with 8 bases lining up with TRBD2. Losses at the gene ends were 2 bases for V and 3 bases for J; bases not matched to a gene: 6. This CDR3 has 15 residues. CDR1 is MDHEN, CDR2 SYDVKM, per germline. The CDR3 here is CASSLPGTRVYEQYF. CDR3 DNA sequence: TGTGCCAGCAGTTTACCCGGGACTAGGGTCTACGAGCAGTACTTC.

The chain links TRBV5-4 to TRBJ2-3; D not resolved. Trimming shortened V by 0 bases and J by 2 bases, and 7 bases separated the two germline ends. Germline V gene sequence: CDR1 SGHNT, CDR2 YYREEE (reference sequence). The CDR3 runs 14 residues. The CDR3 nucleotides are TGTGCCAGCAGCTTGGTTCAAAACACAGATACGCAGTATTTT. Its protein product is CASSLVQNTDTQYF.

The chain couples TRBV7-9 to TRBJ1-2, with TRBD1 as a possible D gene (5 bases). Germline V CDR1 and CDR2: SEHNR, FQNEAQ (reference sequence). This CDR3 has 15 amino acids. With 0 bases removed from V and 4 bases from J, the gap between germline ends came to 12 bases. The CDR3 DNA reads TGTGCCAGCAGCTTAGCAGGAGGGGATGTCTATGGCTACACCTTC. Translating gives CASSLAGGDVYGYTF.

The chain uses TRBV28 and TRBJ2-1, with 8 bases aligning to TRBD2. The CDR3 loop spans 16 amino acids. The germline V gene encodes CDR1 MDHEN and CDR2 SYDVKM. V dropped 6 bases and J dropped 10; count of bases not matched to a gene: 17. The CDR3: CASSPPPRTSYGEQFF. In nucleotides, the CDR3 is TGTGCCAGCAGCCCGCCGCCCCGGACTAGCTATGGGGAGCAGTTCTTC. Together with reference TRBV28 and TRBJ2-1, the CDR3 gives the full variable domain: DVKVTQSSRYLVKRTGEKVFLECVQDMDHENMFWYRQDPGLGLRLIYFSYDVKMKEKGDIPEGYSVSREKKERFSLILESASTNQTSMYLCASSPPPRTSYGEQFFGPGTRLTVL.

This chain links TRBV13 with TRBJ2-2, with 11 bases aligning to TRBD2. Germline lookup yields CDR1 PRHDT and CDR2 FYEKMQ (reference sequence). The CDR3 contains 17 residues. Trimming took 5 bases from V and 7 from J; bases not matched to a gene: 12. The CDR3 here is CASSVLRSGGAFGELFF. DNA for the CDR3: TGTGCCAGCAGCGTACTTCGTAGCGGGGGGGCCTTCGGGGAGCTGTTTTTT. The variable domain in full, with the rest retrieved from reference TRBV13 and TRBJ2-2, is AAGVIQSPRHLIKEKRETATLKCYPIPRHDTVYWYQQGPGQDPQFLISFYEKMQSDKGSIPDRFSAQQFSDYHSELNMSSLELGDSALYFCASSVLRSGGAFGELFFGEGSRLTVL.

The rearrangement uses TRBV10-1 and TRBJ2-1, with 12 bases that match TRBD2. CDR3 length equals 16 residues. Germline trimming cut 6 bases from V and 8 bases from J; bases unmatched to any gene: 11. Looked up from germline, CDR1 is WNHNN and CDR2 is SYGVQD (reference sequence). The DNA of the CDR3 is TGCGCCAGCAGCGCTAGCGGGAGGGCCGGCTCGGATGAGCAGTTCTTC. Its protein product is CASSASGRAGSDEQFF.

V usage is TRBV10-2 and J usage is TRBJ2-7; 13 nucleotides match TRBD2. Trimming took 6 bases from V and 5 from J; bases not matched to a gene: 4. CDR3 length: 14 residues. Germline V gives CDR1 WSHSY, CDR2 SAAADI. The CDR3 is CASSQGTSGNEQYF. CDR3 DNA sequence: TGCGCCAGCAGCCAAGGGACTAGCGGGAACGAGCAGTACTTC.

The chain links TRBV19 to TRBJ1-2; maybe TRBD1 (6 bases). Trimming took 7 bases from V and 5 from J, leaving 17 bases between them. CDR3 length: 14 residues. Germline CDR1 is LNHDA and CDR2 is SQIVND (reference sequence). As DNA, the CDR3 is TGTGCCAGTATCGCAACAGGGTACACATATGGCTACACCTTC. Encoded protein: CASIATGYTYGYTF.

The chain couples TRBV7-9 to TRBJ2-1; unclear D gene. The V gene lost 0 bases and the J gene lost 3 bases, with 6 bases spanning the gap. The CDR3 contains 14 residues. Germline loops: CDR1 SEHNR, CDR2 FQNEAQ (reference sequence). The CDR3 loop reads CASSLAEFYNEQFF. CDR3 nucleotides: TGTGCCAGCAGCTTAGCAGAGTTCTACAATGAGCAGTTCTTC.

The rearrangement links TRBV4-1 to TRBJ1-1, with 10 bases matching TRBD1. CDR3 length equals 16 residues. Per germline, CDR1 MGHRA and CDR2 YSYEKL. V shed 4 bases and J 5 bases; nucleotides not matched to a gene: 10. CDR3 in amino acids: CASSPGQGRLETEAFF. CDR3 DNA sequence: TGCGCCAGCAGCCCGGGACAGGGGAGGCTCGAAACTGAAGCTTTCTTT.

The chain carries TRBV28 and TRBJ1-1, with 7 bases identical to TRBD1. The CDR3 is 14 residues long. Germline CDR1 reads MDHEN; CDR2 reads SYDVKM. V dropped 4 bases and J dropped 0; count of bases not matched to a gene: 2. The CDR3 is CASSSGGLNTEAFF. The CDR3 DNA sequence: TGTGCCAGCAGTTCAGGGGGGTTGAACACTGAAGCTTTCTTT.

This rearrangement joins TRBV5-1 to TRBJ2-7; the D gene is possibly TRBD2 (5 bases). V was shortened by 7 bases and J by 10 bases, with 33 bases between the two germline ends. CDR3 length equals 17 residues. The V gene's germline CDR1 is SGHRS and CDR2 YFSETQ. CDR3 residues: CASEATIIRTDLREQYF. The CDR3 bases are TGCGCCAGCGAAGCTACCATTATCAGGACTGACCTACGAGAACAGTACTTC. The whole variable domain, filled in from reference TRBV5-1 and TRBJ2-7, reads KAGVTQTPRYLIKTRGQQVTLSCSPISGHRSVSWYQQTPGQGLQFLFEYFSETQRNKGNFPGRFSGRQFSNSRSEMNVSTLELGDSALYLCASEATIIRTDLREQYFGPGTRLTVT.

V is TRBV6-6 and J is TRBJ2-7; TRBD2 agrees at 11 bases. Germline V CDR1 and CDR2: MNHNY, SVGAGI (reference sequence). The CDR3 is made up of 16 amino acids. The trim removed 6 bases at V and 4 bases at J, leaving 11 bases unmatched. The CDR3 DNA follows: TGTGCCAGCAGAACTACTAGCGGGGGATCTTCATACGAGCAGTACTTC. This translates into CASRTTSGGSSYEQYF.

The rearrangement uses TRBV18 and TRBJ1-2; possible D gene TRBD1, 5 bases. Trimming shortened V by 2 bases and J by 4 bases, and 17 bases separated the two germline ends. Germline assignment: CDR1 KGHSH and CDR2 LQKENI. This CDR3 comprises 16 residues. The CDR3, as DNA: TGTGCCAGCTCACCAATTGCCTCCCTGCAGGGCTATGGCTACACCTTC. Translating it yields CASSPIASLQGYGYTF.